The rows below give T cell receptor beta chains drawn from one sample of a study of blood T cells in healthy people across ages. TCRdb reprocessed the 5' RACE reads with MiXCR, giving one entry per CDR3 protein. The table includes about 780,000 distinct CDR3 sequences, about 45% detected once. Sequenced: blood. Every receptor here comes from a man aged 80 or over in good health. Each CDR3 is given with its conserved first and last residue. A D gene is named only where the DNA matches it firmly. Rows may omit the clone size; those that give it use once, few, many or a size class.

>many|TRBV7-8|TRBD2|TRBJ2-1
CASSSTSGAYNEQFF
TGTGCCAGCAGCTCGACTAGCGGGGCATACAATGAGCAGTTCTTC
>.|TRBV27|TRBD1|TRBJ1-5
CASSFGRGQGYNQPQHF
TGTGCCAGCAGTTTCGGACGGGGACAGGGGTATAACCAGCCCCAGCATTTT
>.|TRBV7-2|.|TRBJ1-2
CASSLGGHGVNYGYTF
TGTGCCAGCAGCTTAGGTGGGCACGGAGTTAACTATGGCTACACCTTC
>few|TRBV10-3|.|TRBJ2-5
CAISESLGQETQYF
TGTGCCATCAGTGAGTCGTTAGGCCAAGAGACCCAGTACTTC
>few|TRBV9|TRBD1|TRBJ1-6
CASNTEGARNSPLHF
TGTGCCAGCAACACCGAGGGGGCTCGGAATTCACCCCTCCACTTT
>.|TRBV10-3|.|TRBJ2-6
CAISESGGNNVLTF
TGTGCCATCAGTGAGTCGGGGGGAAACAACGTCCTGACTTTC
>few|TRBV6-1|TRBD1|TRBJ1-6
CASSEAIQGAFNSPLHF
TGTGCCAGCAGTGAAGCCATACAGGGGGCTTTTAATTCACCCCTCCACTTT
>.|TRBV7-2|.|TRBJ1-2
CASSLVSRQGPLTNYGYTF
TGTGCCAGCAGCTTAGTTTCACGGCAGGGCCCTCTTACTAACTATGGCTACACCTTC
>.|TRBV10-3|TRBD2|TRBJ2-3
CAISSGGDTQYF
TGTGCCATCAGCTCGGGGGGGGATACGCAGTATTTT
>.|TRBV4-2|TRBD2|TRBJ2-5
CASSQEAGSQETQYF
TGTGCCAGCAGCCAAGAAGCGGGGTCCCAGGAGACCCAGTACTTC
>.|TRBV29-1|.|TRBJ2-7
CSVDGLLNEQYF
TGCAGCGTTGATGGACTTCTTAACGAGCAGTACTTC
>.|TRBV5-1|.|TRBJ2-3
CASSGMDRTDTQYF
TGCGCCAGCAGCGGGATGGACCGCACAGATACGCAGTATTTT
>.|TRBV12-5|.|TRBJ2-2
CASGLSGGTTGELFF
TGTGCTAGTGGTTTATCCGGGGGCACCACCGGGGAGCTGTTTTTT
>.|TRBV29-1|.|TRBJ2-7
CSVRGPRGSSYEQYF
TGCAGCGTTCGGGGACCGAGGGGTAGTTCCTACGAGCAGTACTTC
>few|TRBV6-5|TRBD1|TRBJ2-7
CASSPRQGRYEQYF
TGTGCCAGCTCTCCCCGACAGGGGCGATATGAGCAGTACTTC
>.|TRBV28|.|TRBJ2-1
CASSTTGQRQFF
TGTGCCAGCAGTACTACGGGACAAAGGCAGTTCTTC
>.|TRBV27|TRBD1|TRBJ1-2
CASSLRAGGGYTF
TGTGCCAGCAGTTTAAGGGCAGGGGGTGGCTACACCTTC
>few|TRBV27|TRBD2|TRBJ2-7
CASRPLSGGPYEQYF
TGTGCCAGCAGACCGCTTTCGGGAGGGCCCTACGAGCAGTACTTC
>few|TRBV5-1|.|TRBJ2-3
CASSLAASDTQYF
TGCGCCAGCAGCTTGGCCGCGAGTGATACGCAGTATTTT
>few|TRBV6-2/TRBV6-3|.|TRBJ1-1
CASSYSGGEGTEAFF
TGTGCCAGCAGTTACAGCGGAGGGGAAGGGACTGAAGCTTTCTTT
>few|TRBV4-3|.|TRBJ1-1
CASSQDSSSTEAFF
TGCGCCAGCAGCCAAGATTCGTCGAGCACTGAAGCTTTCTTT
>few|TRBV5-1|.|TRBJ2-1
CASSLALGLGNEQFF
TGCGCCAGCAGCTTGGCTCTAGGGTTGGGCAATGAGCAGTTCTTC
>.|TRBV7-2|TRBD1|TRBJ1-5
CASSLVLGTGDSNQPQHF
TGTGCCAGCAGCTTAGTCCTTGGGACAGGGGATAGCAATCAGCCCCAGCATTTT
>.|TRBV25-1|.|TRBJ2-7
CASSATGQGRAEQYF
TGTGCCAGCAGTGCCACAGGGCAAGGTCGGGCCGAGCAGTACTTC
>few|TRBV29-1|.|TRBJ1-1
CSVTGPYTEAFF
TGCAGCGTTACAGGGCCGTACACTGAAGCTTTCTTT
>.|TRBV6-6|TRBD1|TRBJ1-2
CASSDNRTPGQLGYTF
TGTGCCAGCAGTGATAACCGGACGCCGGGACAGTTGGGCTACACCTTC
>.|TRBV29-1|TRBD2|TRBJ2-1
CGVERGTSGRDFVNEQFF
TGCGGCGTTGAAAGAGGGACTAGCGGGAGAGATTTTGTGAATGAGCAGTTCTTC
>few|TRBV12-3/TRBV12-4|.|TRBJ1-3
CASSLNSGNTIYF
TGTGCCAGCAGTTTAAACTCTGGAAACACCATATATTTT
>.|TRBV28|TRBD1|TRBJ2-7
CATFRQGIHEQYF
TGTGCCACCTTTCGACAGGGAATCCACGAGCAGTACTTC
>many|TRBV12-3/TRBV12-4|.|TRBJ2-1
CASARRNNEQFF
TGTGCCAGCGCGCGGCGGAACAATGAGCAGTTCTTC
>.|TRBV4-1|.|TRBJ1-1
CASSQEVGFNTEAFF
TGCGCCAGCAGCCAAGAGGTGGGGTTCAACACTGAAGCTTTCTTT
>.|TRBV29-1|.|TRBJ2-2
CSVGSRLNTGELFF
TGCAGCGTTGGCAGTCGACTGAACACCGGGGAGCTGTTTTTT
>.|TRBV5-1|.|TRBJ2-2
CASAQEAGELFF
TGCGCCAGTGCCCAGGAAGCCGGGGAGCTGTTTTTT
>.|TRBV10-3|TRBD2|TRBJ2-1
CAIRDGAGAGNNEQFF
TGTGCCATCAGGGACGGGGCGGGAGCGGGAAACAATGAGCAGTTCTTC
>.|TRBV4-3|TRBD1|TRBJ1-6
CASSPQGARNSPLHF
TGCGCCAGCAGCCCCCAGGGGGCACGAAATTCACCCCTCCACTTT
>.|TRBV28|TRBD1|TRBJ2-2
CASRDRGPNTGELFF
TGTGCCAGCAGGGACAGGGGCCCAAACACCGGGGAGCTGTTTTTT
>many|TRBV25-1|.|TRBJ2-5
CASTPPGTSYNEQYF
TGTGCCAGCACCCCTCCTGGGACCAGCTACAATGAGCAGTACTTC
>once|TRBV7-2|TRBD2|TRBJ2-7
CASSPVSGSIYEQYF
TGTGCCAGCAGCCCGGTTAGCGGGAGTATTTACGAGCAGTACTTC
>.|TRBV6-5|.|TRBJ2-3
CASSLLTGRGDTQYF
TGTGCCAGCAGTTTACTAACCGGCCGCGGAGATACGCAGTATTTT
>few|TRBV10-3|TRBD1|TRBJ1-4
CASRDRSETTNEKLFF
TGTGCCAGCCGGGACAGGAGTGAGACAACTAATGAAAAACTGTTTTTT
>.|TRBV6-5|.|TRBJ1-1
CASSRDNMNTEAFF
TGTGCCAGCAGCCGGGACAACATGAACACTGAAGCTTTCTTT
>few|TRBV5-1|TRBD1|TRBJ2-5
CASRWTGPEETQYF
TGCGCCAGCAGGTGGACAGGTCCTGAAGAGACCCAGTACTTC
>few|TRBV5-1|TRBD2|TRBJ2-2
CASSLITSGNTGELFF
TGCGCCAGCAGCCTCATTACTAGCGGAAACACCGGGGAGCTGTTTTTT